This T cell receptor (beta chain) was recovered during a study of T cell responses to AZD1222 COVID-19 vaccine. Germline CDR1 reads SEHNR; CDR2 reads FQNEAQ (reference sequence). The CDR3 extends over 17 amino acids. V was clipped by 5 bases and J by 4 bases, with 18 bases between them. Repertoires were generated with immunoSEQ multiplex PCR, while TCRdb's copy carries only in-frame clones and drops some. The sample records approximately 150,000 clones, about 93% being singletons. This receptor was obtained from an adult in good health. The chain uses TRBV7-9 and TRBJ2-6; D assignment may be TRBD1 or TRBD2 (5 bases each). This specimen consisted of peripheral blood, obtained on day 0 of AZD1222 vaccination. The chain's CDR3 is CASSPPEGYTGANVLTF. The CDR3 bases are TGTGCCAGCAGCCCGCCAGAGGGGTACACCGGGGCCAACGTCCTGACTTTC.